Many counts were recorded for the clone carrying this TCR beta chain. Its antigen is still unknown. This sample was included in a study of metastatic and nonmetastatic thyroid tumors. Study as a whole: The comparison covered peripheral blood and tumor or nodule tissue in malignant and benign thyroid patients. General observations from the study: The reported finding was significantly higher TCR beta diversity in malignant thyroid tumors relative to benign nodules, in blood and tumor.

Until they underwent thyroid surgery, no patient had received any treatment. V lost 6 bases, J lost 2 bases, and 3 bases stayed unmatched. The CDR3 loop spans 13 amino acids. The germline V gene encodes CDR1 MNHEY and CDR2 SMNVEV (reference sequence). Per the authors' pipeline: It was from CDR3 differences across clinicopathological groups that a distant-metastasis classifier for papillary thyroid cancer was built. TCRdb reanalyzed the PCR reads via MiXCR. The V and J calls shown here were made by TCRdb, not taken from the authors' results. There are 46,000 or so clones in the sample; roughly 15% occur only once, and about 20% lies in the top ten.

The TCR sequence derives from a female donor with papillary thyroid cancer or a benign thyroid nodule (not recorded which). Some clones in this sample may be carry-over from other donors' samples. Sequencing was done on a sample of blood. This chain uses TRBV27 with TRBJ1-2; 7 positions match TRBD1. The CDR3 bases are TGTGCCAGCAGGGGACAGCTCAACTATGGCTACACCTTC. Amino acids: CASRGQLNYGYTF.